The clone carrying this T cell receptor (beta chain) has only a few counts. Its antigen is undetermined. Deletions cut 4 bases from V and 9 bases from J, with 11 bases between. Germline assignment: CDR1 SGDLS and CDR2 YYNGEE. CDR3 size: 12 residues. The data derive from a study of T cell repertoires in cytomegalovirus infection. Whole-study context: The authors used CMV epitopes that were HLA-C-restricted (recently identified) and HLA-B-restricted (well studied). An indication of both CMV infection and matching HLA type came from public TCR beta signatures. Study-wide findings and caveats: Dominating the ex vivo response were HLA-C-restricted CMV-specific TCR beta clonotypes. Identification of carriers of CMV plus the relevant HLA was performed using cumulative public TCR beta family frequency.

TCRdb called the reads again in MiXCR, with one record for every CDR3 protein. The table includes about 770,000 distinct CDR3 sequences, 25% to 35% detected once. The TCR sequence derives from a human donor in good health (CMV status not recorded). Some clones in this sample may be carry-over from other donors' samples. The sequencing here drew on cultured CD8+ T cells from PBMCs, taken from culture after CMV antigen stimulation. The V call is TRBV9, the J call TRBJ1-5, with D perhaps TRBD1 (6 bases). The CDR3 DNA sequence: TGTGCCAGCAGCACCGGGGGCCGGCCCCAGCATTTT. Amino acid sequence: CASSTGGRPQHF.